This T cell receptor beta chain was identified in a study of human T cells and chemical hapten exposure. About the research overall: The sensitizer, 2% DPC, was used on roughly 2 cm by roughly 2 cm of upper inner arm skin. Findings and caveats of the study: A positive correlation with patch test score was shown by PT1 expanded TCR counts.

In regard to this clonotype: No antigen is known for it.

The germline gives CDR1 SGHTA, CDR2 FQGNSA. The CDR3 is 14 residues long. V was clipped by 6 bases and J by 3 bases; unmatched bases: 7. The study used a library that attached unique molecular identifiers to individual cDNA molecules. TCRdb re-derived calls from the RACE reads in MiXCR, one entry per CDR3 protein. The sample lists more than 80,000 distinct CDR3 sequences, about 9.4% seen once, with less than 6.5% in the top ten. The time point here: patch test 2, 6 weeks after DPC sensitization. Treatment given: therapeutic diphenylcyclopropenone sensitization with weekly scalp DPC. V usage is TRBV7-2 and J usage is TRBJ1-2, with TRBD1 identical over 7 bases. The TCR originated in a woman aged 45-65 years with alopecia areata. Some clones in this sample may be carry-over from other donors' samples. Material: whole blood, obtained in connection with sensitization to the hapten diphenylcyclopropenone (DPC). The CDR3 region has the DNA TGTGCCAGCAGGCAGGGGGGGTCCGACTATGGCTACACCTTC. This translates into CASRQGGSDYGYTF.